These 18 T cell receptor beta chains were all obtained from the same sample, sequenced in a study of blood T cell repertoires in COVID-19. Generated by immunoSEQ multiplex PCR, the TCRdb table keeps only in-frame clones and is missing some. Among 110,000 to 150,000 clones listed, about 89% were seen once. Sequenced sample: PBMCs or T cells enriched from blood (not recorded which). The receptor set was obtained from a man in his fifties or sixties who had recovered from COVID-19.

CDR3 amino acids: CASSAGWTVRPYEQYF. The DNA of the CDR3 is TGTGCCAGCAGCGCTGGGTGGACAGTACGTCCCTACGAGCAGTACTTC. The genes are TRBV21-1 and TRBJ2-7; no check of the table's D call, TRBD1, against the DNA was made. TRBV21-1 is deemed a pseudogene. This CDR3 region has 16 residues.

V gene TRBV6-5 combines with J gene TRBJ1-5; 7 bases map to TRBD1. The V gene's germline CDR1 is MNHEY and CDR2 SVGAGI. The ends lost 8 bases at V and 6 bases at J; junction bases unmatched: 4. The CDR3 has 12 amino acids. The CDR3 sequence is CASQTGSQPQHF. The CDR3 nucleotides read TGTGCCAGCCAGACAGGGTCTCAGCCCCAGCATTTT.

This chain links TRBV29-1 with TRBJ2-3; D not certain. The CDR3 consists of 10 residues. CDR1 and CDR2 from the germline V gene are SQVTM and ANQGSEA. V lost 4 bases and J 10 bases, leaving 9 bases between the germline ends. CDR3 in amino acids: CSVGIGAQYF. The CDR3 coding sequence is TGCAGCGTTGGGATCGGAGCGCAGTATTTT.

CDR3 residues: CARQTGTGFRYTF. CDR3 nucleotides: TGTGCCAGGCAAACAGGGACGGGGTTTCGCTACACCTTC. The chain uses TRBV2 and TRBJ1-2, with D maybe TRBD1 (6 bases). The CDR3 has 13 residues. The ends were cut back, 9 bases at V and 9 bases at J, with 20 bases in the middle. Germline CDR1 SNHLY, CDR2 FYNNEI.

In regard to this clone: One junction end disagrees with the germline gene, perhaps due to a read error. J is TRBJ1-2 and V is TRBV9; no clear D gene. The CDR3 covers 12 residues. The V gene's germline CDR1 is SGDLS and CDR2 YYNGEE. CDR3: CASSVDRLPRVF. CDR3 coding DNA: TGTGCCAGCAGCGTAGACCGCCTACCCCGGGTCTTC.

The chain combines TRBV19 with TRBJ2-1; tentative D call: TRBD1 (5 bases). This CDR3 has 12 residues. V lost 8 bases and J 4 bases, leaving 9 bases between the germline ends. Per the germline V gene, CDR1 is LNHDA and CDR2 is SQIVND (reference sequence). The DNA of the CDR3 is TGTGCCAGTGGGGCCAAGTACAATGAGCAGTTCTTC. Amino acids: CASGAKYNEQFF.

This rearrangement joins TRBV12-5 to TRBJ2-1; no clear D. CDR3 length: 10 residues. Between the trimmed V and J ends, which lost 6 bases and 7 bases, there was a span of 4 bases. Germline V gives CDR1 LGHNT, CDR2 FRNRAP. This CDR3 reads CASGGNEQFF. In DNA form, the CDR3 reads TGTGCTAGTGGCGGGAATGAGCAGTTCTTC.

V gene TRBV3-1 (or the pseudogene TRBV3-2) combines with J gene TRBJ2-3; tentatively, D is TRBD2 (5 bases). The CDR3 totals 14 residues. The germline V and J ends were trimmed by 3 bases and 1 base, with 8 bases remaining between them. The germline V gene has CDR1 LGHDT and CDR2 YNNKEL (reference sequence). The CDR3 coding sequence is TGTGCCAGCAGCCAGGGAGCTGGCACAGATACGCAGTATTTT. Protein product: CASSQGAGTDTQYF.

The count of this clone is one. This chain uses TRBV30 with TRBJ2-4; 7 positions match TRBD1. Trimming at V came to 0 bases and at J to 11 bases, leaving 13 bases not matched to a gene. CDR3 length: 15 amino acids. The germline V gene encodes CDR1 GTSNPN and CDR2 SVGIG (reference sequence). The DNA of the CDR3 is TGTGCCTGGAGTGTACACAGGGGCGGGTTTGGTTTTCAGTACTTC. This encodes CAWSVHRGGFGFQYF.

The chain joins TRBV6-9 to TRBJ2-7, with TRBD2 identical over 7 bases. Germline V gene data show CDR1 as MNHGY and CDR2 as SVAAGI. The CDR3 has 15 amino acids. With 2 bases clipped from V and 2 bases from J, the junction kept 6 bases outside the gene matches. The CDR3 loop reads CASSYSGAEPYEQYF. The CDR3 bases are TGTGCCAGCAGTTATAGCGGGGCCGAACCCTACGAGCAGTACTTC.

The rearrangement links TRBV27 to TRBJ2-1; 10 nucleotides line up with TRBD1. The length of the CDR3 is 16 residues. J was trimmed by 8 bases and V by 3 bases; bases with no gene match: 10. Germline loops: CDR1 MNHEY, CDR2 SMNVEV (reference sequence). The chain's CDR3 is CASSFLGTGVGDEQFF. CDR3 sequence (DNA): TGTGCCAGCAGTTTCCTCGGGACAGGGGTAGGGGATGAGCAGTTCTTC.

The rearrangement joins TRBV28 to TRBJ2-7, with TRBD1 as a possible D gene (5 bases). V lost 7 bases to trimming and J lost 5 bases, with 21 bases between them. CDR3 length equals 15 residues. From germline, CDR1 is MDHEN and CDR2 SYDVKM. CDR3 region: CASIESHGRVHEQYF. The CDR3 nucleotides read TGTGCCAGCATCGAGAGCCACGGCAGGGTTCACGAGCAGTACTTC.

The chain combines TRBV6-5 with TRBJ1-2, with D tentatively TRBD1 (6 bases). The CDR3 spans 15 residues. Germline lookup yields CDR1 MNHEY and CDR2 SVGAGI. V was trimmed by 5 bases and J by 6 bases, leaving 19 bases between them. The CDR3 loop reads CASSLAGGGKNGYTF. The CDR3 bases are TGTGCCAGCAGTCTAGCGGGAGGGGGGAAAAATGGCTACACCTTC.

The chain recombines TRBV7-9 with TRBJ1-4; 10 nucleotides line up with TRBD1. The J segment lost 7 bases and the V segment lost 5 bases, leaving 7 bases of the junction unmatched. Germline V gene lookup returns CDR1 SEHNR and CDR2 FQNEAQ (reference sequence). The CDR3 runs to 15 residues. The CDR3 DNA is TGTGCCAGCAGCATTGGACAGGGGGGATTTGAAAAACTGTTTTTT. Translation gives CASSIGQGGFEKLFF.

The chain has TRBV4-1 and TRBJ1-5; tentatively, D is TRBD1 (5 bases). The germline V gene encodes CDR1 MGHRA and CDR2 YSYEKL. V was pared by 3 bases and J by 6 bases, with 18 bases between. This CDR3 has 16 residues. CDR3: CASSHPDRDSPQPQHF. The CDR3 DNA reads TGCGCCAGCAGCCACCCGGACCGGGACTCCCCTCAGCCCCAGCATTTT.

The chain is built from TRBV11-2 and TRBJ1-1; D is undetermined. The germline CDR1 and CDR2 sequences are SGHAT and FQNNGV. V lost 3 bases to trimming and J lost 1 base, with 6 bases between them. The CDR3 consists of 13 residues. DNA of the CDR3: TGTGCCAGCAGCTTGACAAGGAACACTGAAGCTTTCTTT. Its translation: CASSLTRNTEAFF.

The chain employs TRBV28 and TRBJ2-4; a possible D gene is TRBD1 (5 bases). Between the trimmed V and J ends, which lost 3 bases and 9 bases, there was a span of 15 bases. Germline V lookup: CDR1 MDHEN, CDR2 SYDVKM. CDR3 length equals 14 residues. The CDR3 region has the DNA TGTGCCAGCAGTTTCGCAGGGTCGGTCCTCATTCAGTACTTC. Its translation is CASSFAGSVLIQYF.

The table lists this clone with a count of one. The V call is TRBV5-4, the J call TRBJ1-2, with a tentative D call TRBD1 (6 bases). Deletions cut 5 bases from V and 1 base from J, with 12 bases between. The CDR3 is 14 residues long. CDR1 and CDR2 from the germline V gene are SGHNT and YYREEE (reference sequence). CDR3 in DNA: TGTGCCAGCAGAATCGCAGGGGTTAACTATGGCTACACCTTC. Translated, it gives CASRIAGVNYGYTF.